These 8 T cell receptor beta chains were all obtained from the same sample, sequenced in a study of technical replicates of blood from a few donors (dated by TCRdb to about 2017). The library was generated by the immunoSEQ multiplex PCR assay. TCRdb re-hosts the immuneACCESS table, in-frame sequences only. Its copies lack some clones; in the studies checked, an unresolved V gene accounts for under half of them, and the cause for the rest is not known. A total of around 83,000 clones appear in this sample, 94% of them only once. The ten largest clones capture 0.26% of the sample. Sequenced sample: T cells isolated from PBMCs. The receptors here all came from a human donor in good health.

The V call is TRBV28, the J call TRBJ1-5; tentatively, D is TRBD1 (5 bases). The germline V gene encodes CDR1 MDHEN and CDR2 SYDVKM. V lost 2 bases, J lost 2 bases, and 10 bases lay in between. This CDR3 is built from 15 residues. Here the CDR3 DNA reads TGTGCCAGCAGTTTACAGGGTTTAGGCAATCAGCCCCAGCATTTT. Encoded protein: CASSLQGLGNQPQHF. Drawing the rest from reference TRBV28 and TRBJ1-5, the complete variable domain is DVKVTQSSRYLVKRTGEKVFLECVQDMDHENMFWYRQDPGLGLRLIYFSYDVKMKEKGDIPEGYSVSREKKERFSLILESASTNQTSMYLCASSLQGLGNQPQHFGDGTRLSIL.

The CDR3 reads CASSYSIGGTEAFF. The CDR3 nucleotides are TGTGCCAGCAGTTATTCTATAGGAGGCACTGAAGCTTTCTTT. The chain recombines TRBV6-5 with TRBJ1-1; D unclear. With 3 bases removed from V and 4 bases from J, the gap between germline ends came to 12 bases. The length of the CDR3 is 14 residues. The germline CDR1 and CDR2 sequences are MNHEY and SVGAGI.

The chain links TRBV27 to TRBJ1-2, with D possibly being TRBD1 (5 bases). Germline V gene sequence: CDR1 MNHEY, CDR2 SMNVEV (reference sequence). This CDR3 region has 14 residues. V lost 5 bases and J 0 bases, leaving 10 bases between the germline ends. The CDR3 DNA is TGTGCCAGCAGTACAACGGGGGCTAACTATGGCTACACCTTC. This translates into CASSTTGANYGYTF.

CDR3 region: CASSLLGIRATQYF. The CDR3 nucleotides read TGTGCCAGCAGTTTATTGGGGATCAGGGCTACGCAGTATTTT. The genes are TRBV28 and TRBJ2-3; TRBD1 might be the D (5 bases). This CDR3 is 14 amino acids long. The V gene lost 1 base and the J gene lost 8 bases, with 13 bases spanning the gap. CDR1 is MDHEN and CDR2 is SYDVKM in the germline V gene. Combining the CDR3 with reference TRBV28 and TRBJ2-3 gives the whole variable domain DVKVTQSSRYLVKRTGEKVFLECVQDMDHENMFWYRQDPGLGLRLIYFSYDVKMKEKGDIPEGYSVSREKKERFSLILESASTNQTSMYLCASSLLGIRATQYFGPGTRLTVL.

CDR3 in amino acids: CASSPTVPPSYEQYF. The CDR3 nucleotides read TGTGCCAGCTCACCCACTGTACCCCCCTCCTACGAGCAGTACTTC. The chain is built from TRBV18 and TRBJ2-7; D gene ambiguous. Germline lookup yields CDR1 KGHSH and CDR2 LQKENI. This CDR3 contains 15 residues. V was cut by 3 bases and J by 0 bases, with 12 bases left in between.

The chain combines TRBV15 with TRBJ2-3, with D possibly TRBD2 on 6 matching bases. Per the germline V gene, CDR1 is LNHNV and CDR2 is YYDKDF (reference sequence). The V end lost 5 bases, the J end lost 2 bases, and 11 bases lay between the germline ends. The CDR3 runs 14 residues. The CDR3 region is CATSDRGLTDTQYF. The CDR3 nucleotides read TGTGCCACCAGCGATAGGGGACTCACAGATACGCAGTATTTT. The full variable domain, with the rest looked up from reference TRBV15 and TRBJ2-3, is DAMVIQNPRYQVTQFGKPVTLSCSQTLNHNVMYWYQQKSSQAPKLLFHYYDKDFNNEADTPDNFQSRRPNTSFCFLDIRSPGLGDTAMYLCATSDRGLTDTQYFGPGTRLTVL.

J is TRBJ1-2 and V is TRBV11-2, with a weak D call TRBD1 (5 bases). Trimming pared 4 bases from V and 3 bases from J, leaving 18 bases between. Germline values: CDR1 SGHAT, CDR2 FQNNGV. The CDR3 spans 16 residues. CDR3 DNA sequence: TGTGCCAGCAGCTCCTCGTGGCGGGGGAAGGACTATGGCTACACCTTC. Translation gives CASSSSWRGKDYGYTF.

This chain joins TRBV5-1 and TRBJ1-2; D is uncertain. Germline lookup yields CDR1 SGHRS and CDR2 YFSETQ. Trimming pared 2 bases from V and 0 bases from J, leaving 8 bases between. The CDR3 loop spans 14 amino acids. The CDR3 region is CASSLSDTNYGYTF. CDR3 nucleotide sequence: TGCGCCAGCAGCTTAAGTGACACTAACTATGGCTACACCTTC.